A selection of T cell receptor beta chains follows, all from one sample in a study of blood T cells in healthy people across ages. TCRdb re-analysed the 5' RACE reads in MiXCR, keeping a single row per CDR3 protein. The table shows roughly 800,000 distinct CDR3 sequences, with 58% occurring only once. Sequencing used blood. These TCRs come from a man aged 25-40 years in good health. Both conserved end residues are part of each CDR3. A D gene is named only where the DNA matches it firmly. For some rows the clone size is stated as once, few or many, or as a class when expanded; others skip it.

V gene	D gene	J gene	CDR3 length	clone size	CDR3 DNA	CDR3 protein
TRBV2	.	TRBJ1-2	14	.	TGTGCCAGCAGTGATTTAGGGACGGGCTATGGCTACACCTTC	CASSDLGTGYGYTF
TRBV11-1	TRBD2	TRBJ2-1	17	.	TGTGCCAGCAGCTTATTTGGACTAGCGGGAGGGGAAGATGAGCAGTTCTTC	CASSLFGLAGGEDEQFF
TRBV25-1	.	TRBJ2-3	16	once	TGTGCCAGCAGTGAGGGTTTTCTAGGAGGGACAGATACGCAGTATTTT	CASSEGFLGGTDTQYF
TRBV5-4	.	TRBJ2-3	17	many	TGTGCCAGCAGCAAAGAAAACGCAGGAGGGCATGGAGATACGCAGTATTTT	CASSKENAGGHGDTQYF
TRBV20-1	TRBD1	TRBJ2-7	14	.	TGCAGTGCTACGCGACAGGGGGATACCCACGAGCAGTACTTC	CSATRQGDTHEQYF
TRBV20-1	.	TRBJ1-2	12	.	TGCAGTGCTAGAGGGCGGGGGAGGGATTACACCTTC	CSARGRGRDYTF
TRBV7-9	TRBD2	TRBJ2-6	19	.	TGTGCCAGCAGCCGGTACGGGGAGGGGAATCTGGCTGGGGCCAACGTCCTGACTTTC	CASSRYGEGNLAGANVLTF
TRBV5-1	.	TRBJ1-1	14	.	TGCGCCAGCAGCTTGGGGGCAGGGACCACTGAAGCTTTCTTT	CASSLGAGTTEAFF
TRBV15	.	TRBJ2-3	14	.	TGTGCCACCAGCCAGACCCAGGGGGGGACAGGGCAGTATTTT	CATSQTQGGTGQYF
TRBV21-1	.	TRBJ2-6	22	.	TGTGCCAGCAGCAAAGGGTTAAAGGAGAGACAGGGGCTTAACTCTGGGGCCAACGTCCTGACTTTC	CASSKGLKERQGLNSGANVLTF
TRBV7-2	.	TRBJ2-5	14	.	TGTGCCTCCGGTCTGAATTCAGGGCAAGAGACCCAGTACTTC	CASGLNSGQETQYF
TRBV20-1	TRBD2	TRBJ2-3	15	.	TGCAGTGCTAGTTTGGCGGGGGGAAGCACAGATACGCAGTATTTT	CSASLAGGSTDTQYF
TRBV15	.	TRBJ1-4	12	.	TGTGCCACCAGCAGAGATCGGGAAAAACTGTTTTTT	CATSRDREKLFF
TRBV5-1	TRBD1	TRBJ2-1	15	.	TGCGCCAGCAGCCCTACTAGGACAGGGGACAATGAGCAGTTCTTC	CASSPTRTGDNEQFF
TRBV7-2	.	TRBJ2-5	15	.	TGTGCCAGCAGCTTCCAGGACCAACCCTCAGAGACCCAGTACTTC	CASSFQDQPSETQYF
TRBV11-2	TRBD2	TRBJ2-1	15	.	TGTGCCAGCAGCCTCCCTAGCGGGAGGGCCAGGGAGCAGTTCTTC	CASSLPSGRAREQFF
TRBV20-1	TRBD2	TRBJ2-7	15	.	TGCAGTGCTAGAAAAGGTAGCGGGAGTGGATACGAGCAGTACTTC	CSARKGSGSGYEQYF
TRBV7-9	.	TRBJ1-5	13	few	TGTGCCAGCAGCCACGGGGGAAATCAGCCCCAGCATTTT	CASSHGGNQPQHF
TRBV7-9	TRBD1	TRBJ2-1	15	.	TGTGCCAGCAGCTTAGGGACAGGGGAATACAATGAGCAGTTCTTC	CASSLGTGEYNEQFF
TRBV6-1	.	TRBJ2-5	13	.	TGTGCCAGCACCGGAACACGACAAGAGACCCAGTACTTC	CASTGTRQETQYF
TRBV7-9	TRBD2	TRBJ2-5	15	.	TGTGCCAGCAGCTTTCCGCGGGAGGGAGAAGAGGCCCAGTACTTC	CASSFPREGEEAQYF
TRBV12-3/TRBV12-4	.	TRBJ2-4	15	.	TGTGCCAGCAGATCATCAGGGTTCGCCAAAAACATTCAGTACTTC	CASRSSGFAKNIQYF
TRBV12-3/TRBV12-4	.	TRBJ2-3	11	.	TGTGCCAGAAGACTAACAGATACGCAGTATTTT	CARRLTDTQYF
TRBV20-1	.	TRBJ2-1	12	few	TGCAGTGCTAGAAGGGGCTCCAATGAGCAGTTCTTC	CSARRGSNEQFF
TRBV12-3/TRBV12-4	.	TRBJ2-4	12	.	TGTGCCAGCAGCACCGGGACCCCGGAGCAGTACTTC	CASSTGTPEQYF
TRBV4-3	.	TRBJ2-3	16	.	TGCGCCAGCAGCCAAGATCGCGGGACCTCCACAGATACGCAGTATTTT	CASSQDRGTSTDTQYF
TRBV6-1	.	TRBJ1-5	16	.	TGTGCCAGCAGTAGCCAGGCGTACTATAGCAATCAGCCCCAGCATTTT	CASSSQAYYSNQPQHF
TRBV21-1	.	TRBJ2-7	14	.	TGTGCCAGCAGCAAAGGACTAGAACGATACGAGCAGTACTTC	CASSKGLERYEQYF
TRBV2	TRBD1	TRBJ1-1	13	once	TGTGCCAGCAGACCGGACAGGAACCCCGAAGCTTTCTTT	CASRPDRNPEAFF
TRBV12-3/TRBV12-4	.	TRBJ2-3	12	.	TGTGCCAGTGGATGGGCCACAGATACGCAGTATTTT	CASGWATDTQYF
TRBV2	.	TRBJ1-5	13	few	TGTGCCAGCAGTGTCGGGCCGGGGGTACCCCAGCATTTT	CASSVGPGVPQHF
TRBV10-2	.	TRBJ2-7	15	.	TGCGCCAGCAGCTCGGACATCGGACGGCACTACGAGCAGTACTTC	CASSSDIGRHYEQYF
TRBV27	TRBD2	TRBJ2-4	16	.	TGTGCCAGCAGACTAGCGGGAGTAGGAGCCAAAAACATTCAGTACTTC	CASRLAGVGAKNIQYF
TRBV20-1	.	TRBJ1-2	13	.	TGCAGTGCTAGGGCGAAAGCTAACTATGGCTACACCTTC	CSARAKANYGYTF
TRBV9	TRBD2	TRBJ2-5	16	.	TGTGCCAGCAGCGTAGGACCAGCGGGGAATCAAGAGACCCAGTACTTC	CASSVGPAGNQETQYF
TRBV15	.	TRBJ1-1	14	.	TGTGCCACCAGCACCAGGCGGGGGAACACTGAAGCTTTCTTT	CATSTRRGNTEAFF
TRBV30	.	TRBJ1-2	11	.	TGTGCCCGCCACACCGGCTATGGCTACACCTTC	CARHTGYGYTF
TRBV20-1	TRBD2	TRBJ2-3	14	.	TGCAGTGCGGGCGGGAGCCCTAGCACAGATACGCAGTATTTT	CSAGGSPSTDTQYF
TRBV12-5	.	TRBJ1-4	13	many	TGTGCTAGTACCGGGGCAACTAATGAAAAACTGTTTTTT	CASTGATNEKLFF
TRBV20-1	.	TRBJ2-5	13	.	TGCAGTGCTAGAAATCCGGGGCAAGAGACCCAGTACTTC	CSARNPGQETQYF
TRBV13	TRBD1	TRBJ1-5	14	.	TGTGCCAGCAGCCTGGGGACAGTTAATCATCCCCAGCATTTT	CASSLGTVNHPQHF